This note documents a single T cell receptor beta chain sequence. The CDR3 length is 16 residues. Germline CDR1 reads DFQATT; CDR2 reads SNEGSKA (reference sequence). Trimming left V 0 bases short and J 1 base short, with 15 bases between. TCRdb re-analysed the RT-PCR reads in MiXCR, keeping a single row per CDR3 protein. The repertoire holds more than 550,000 distinct CDR3 sequences, over 12% seen once, with roughly 3.6% in the top ten. The clonotype originates from a female donor in good health, serving as a healthy control. Material: memory CD4+ T cells from blood. The chain links TRBV20-1 to TRBJ1-1; a possible D gene is TRBD1 (6 bases). The CDR3 is CSARDRGSAKNTEAFF. The CDR3 DNA reads TGCAGTGCTAGAGATAGGGGGTCGGCGAAGAACACTGAAGCTTTCTTT.